These T cell receptor beta chains were read from a single sample in a study of shared clonotypes between healthy human individuals. Assay: immunoSEQ multiplex PCR; the TCRdb copy retains only in-frame clones and omits some. The table has 800,000 to 1,200,000 clones, more than 75% seen once. The sample consisted of memory CD4+ T cells from PBMCs. These TCRs come from a man aged 18 to 30 in good health. Some clones in this sample may be carry-over from other donors' samples. Both conserved end residues are part of each CDR3. The order of the fields is V gene, D gene, CDR3 protein. A D gene is named only where the DNA matches it firmly.

TRBV11-3 TRBD2 CASSSGLAEEQYF
TRBV7-2 NA CASSLNGGASQPQHF
TRBV4-2 NA CASSQEQDLSRTEAFF
TRBV25-1 NA CASSAAGILYGYTF
TRBV7-2 TRBD1 CASSLQGAGNQPQHF
TRBV5-1 NA CASSLASFGEKLFF
TRBV2 NA CASSEALGEGEKLFF
TRBV30 TRBD1 CAWSGRRGREQYF
TRBV28 TRBD2 CASSLGGSNTGELFF
TRBV27 TRBD1 CASSPGGWTTEAFF
TRBV15 NA CATSSDEERGRNTGELFF
TRBV7-9 TRBD2 CAIGSGAQSSTDTQYF
TRBV30 NA CAWSVGGPGTDTQYF
TRBV5-1 TRBD1 CASSIGTGARAEQYF
TRBV18 NA CASSQIQAEAFF
TRBV10-3 TRBD1 CAISGNRGQGNTIYF
TRBV20-1 NA CSALLEGYTF
TRBV28 NA CASSWGALYSNQPQHF